The 27 T cell receptor beta chains presented below share a single source sample, sequenced in a study of graft-versus-host responses after intestinal transplantation. Their specific antigens are unknown. Using immunoSEQ multiplex PCR, the repertoire was profiled, and TCRdb retains in-frame clones only, with some absent. Of 35,000 to 45,000 clones detected, roughly 95% appear once; the ten largest clones hold roughly 0.22%. The sample in question was unstimulated CD4+ T cells sorted from spleen or lymph node cells, obtained before transplant. These receptors were obtained from a human donor who was the organ donor for an intestinal transplant.

This chain joins TRBV7-2 and TRBJ1-1; D gene ambiguous. The CDR3 has 16 amino acids. The germline V gene encodes CDR1 SGHTA and CDR2 FQGNSA. With 1 base removed from V and 7 bases from J, the gap between germline ends came to 19 bases. The CDR3 DNA follows: TGTGCCAGCAGCTTAGTAGGTGGTACAGTTAGGAGTGAAGCTTTCTTT. Translating it yields CASSLVGGTVRSEAFF.

The rearrangement uses TRBV5-1 and TRBJ2-7; 9 positions match TRBD2. Germline trimming cut 2 bases from V and 3 bases from J; bases unmatched to any gene: 0. The CDR3 is made up of 13 amino acids. Per the germline V gene, CDR1 is SGHRS and CDR2 is YFSETQ. The CDR3 is CASSLLAGYEQYF. CDR3 in DNA: TGCGCCAGCAGCTTACTAGCGGGCTACGAGCAGTACTTC.

DNA of the CDR3: TGCGCCAGCAGCTTGGGGGGGGCAGGCCATAACTATGGCTACACCTTC. Protein product: CASSLGGAGHNYGYTF. V is TRBV5-1 and J is TRBJ1-2, with TRBD1 as a possible D gene (6 bases). The germline V gene has CDR1 SGHRS and CDR2 YFSETQ. V was trimmed by 0 bases and J by 1 base, leaving 13 bases between them. This CDR3 contains 16 residues. The whole variable domain, filled in from reference TRBV5-1 and TRBJ1-2, reads KAGVTQTPRYLIKTRGQQVTLSCSPISGHRSVSWYQQTPGQGLQFLFEYFSETQRNKGNFPGRFSGRQFSNSRSEMNVSTLELGDSALYLCASSLGGAGHNYGYTFGSGTRLTVV.

The chain recombines TRBV29-1 with TRBJ1-1; a possible D gene is TRBD1 (5 bases). CDR1 SQVTM and CDR2 ANQGSEA come from the germline V gene. V lost 8 bases and J lost 4, with 14 bases in between. This CDR3 has 12 amino acids. CDR3 coding DNA: TGCAGCTACAGGAGAGGGGCCACTGAAGCTTTCTTT. This encodes CSYRRGATEAFF. Complete variable domain (other parts from reference TRBV29-1 and TRBJ1-1): SAVISQKPSRDICQRGTSLTIQCQVDSQVTMMFWYRQQPGQSLTLIATANQGSEATYESGFVIDKFPISRPNLTFSTLTVSNMSPEDSSIYLCSYRRGATEAFFGQGTRLTVV.

The chain couples TRBV11-2 to TRBJ2-7; no reliable D call. CDR3 length equals 15 residues. CDR1 and CDR2 (germline): SGHAT, FQNNGV. Trimming removed 0 bases at V and 0 bases at J, with 9 bases between. For the CDR3, the DNA is TGTGCCAGCAGCTTAGACTTGACATTCTCCTACGAGCAGTACTTC. Encoded protein: CASSLDLTFSYEQYF.

The gene calls are TRBV6-5 and TRBJ1-2, with 7 bases fitting TRBD1. The CDR3 runs to 14 residues. J lost 7 bases, V lost 6 bases, and 11 bases had no gene match. Germline CDR1 reads MNHEY; CDR2 reads SVGAGI. CDR3 sequence: CASSSTGLPFGYTF. CDR3 in DNA: TGTGCCAGCAGCTCGACAGGGTTGCCCTTTGGCTACACCTTC.

J is TRBJ2-3 and V is TRBV27; TRBD1 matches at 8 bases. The CDR3 is 18 amino acids. From germline, CDR1 is MNHEY and CDR2 SMNVEV (reference sequence). Germline trimming cut 2 bases from V and 4 bases from J; bases unmatched to any gene: 14. CDR3 sequence reads: CASSLPRDRLKEADTQYF. The CDR3 DNA is TGTGCCAGCAGTTTACCCCGGGACAGGCTAAAGGAGGCAGATACGCAGTATTTT.

The V call is TRBV30, the J call TRBJ1-2; D gene ambiguous. The germline gives CDR1 GTSNPN, CDR2 SVGIG (reference sequence). The CDR3 has 13 residues. Trimming pared 1 base from V and 8 bases from J, leaving 14 bases between. The CDR3 loop is CAWSANHLRGYTF. The CDR3 coding sequence is TGTGCCTGGAGTGCAAACCATCTGAGGGGCTACACCTTC.

This clone showed up just once. V and J are TRBV6-6 and TRBJ2-6; D possibly corresponds to TRBD1 (6 bases). V was trimmed by 6 bases and J by 3 bases, leaving 12 bases between them. The CDR3 contains 15 residues. Germline loops: CDR1 MNHNY, CDR2 SVGAGI (reference sequence). The CDR3 loop reads CASRSGAGGANVLTF. The CDR3 nucleotides are TGTGCCAGCAGGTCAGGGGCGGGTGGGGCCAACGTCCTGACTTTC.

V usage is TRBV5-1 and J usage is TRBJ2-2, with 8 positions matching TRBD1. The CDR3 runs 15 residues. Germline V gene data show CDR1 as SGHRS and CDR2 as YFSETQ. Trimming took 5 bases from V and 4 from J; bases not matched to a gene: 7. Here the CDR3 reads CASSTDRGLTGELFF. CDR3 in DNA: TGCGCCAGCAGTACTGACAGGGGTCTCACCGGGGAGCTGTTTTTT.

This sequence joins TRBV6-6 and TRBJ1-1; possibly TRBD1 for D (5 bases). The CDR3 totals 14 residues. V shed 3 bases and J shed 1 base, with 9 bases lying between them. In germline, CDR1 is MNHNY, CDR2 SVGAGI (reference sequence). For the CDR3, the DNA is TGTGCCAGCAGTTATGGAGGGGAGAACACTGAAGCTTTCTTT. It yields the protein CASSYGGENTEAFF.

This chain uses TRBV5-1 with TRBJ1-2; D is ambiguous. The V end was cut by 3 bases, the J end by 4 bases, with 13 bases between. The CDR3 consists of 14 residues. Germline V gives CDR1 SGHRS, CDR2 YFSETQ. As DNA, the CDR3 is TGCGCCAGCAGCTCGGACTCCGGCCTCTATGGCTACACCTTC. This encodes CASSSDSGLYGYTF.

The chain carries TRBV5-1 and TRBJ1-5; no reliable D call. Germline V gives CDR1 SGHRS, CDR2 YFSETQ. Between the trimmed V and J ends, which lost 0 bases and 3 bases, there was a span of 4 bases. CDR3 length: 13 amino acids. The CDR3 nucleotides are TGCGCCAGCAGCTTGGACAACAATCAGCCCCAGCATTTT. Translating gives CASSLDNNQPQHF. Supplemented by reference TRBV5-1 and TRBJ1-5, the full variable domain reads KAGVTQTPRYLIKTRGQQVTLSCSPISGHRSVSWYQQTPGQGLQFLFEYFSETQRNKGNFPGRFSGRQFSNSRSEMNVSTLELGDSALYLCASSLDNNQPQHFGDGTRLSIL.

The chain is built from TRBV2 and TRBJ2-1; 8 bases fit TRBD1. CDR1 is SNHLY and CDR2 is FYNNEI in the germline V gene. The CDR3 length is 13 residues. V dropped 7 bases and J dropped 6; count of bases not matched to a gene: 5. The CDR3 loop reads CASTRDRGNEQFF. The CDR3 nucleotides are TGTGCCAGCACCCGAGACAGGGGCAATGAGCAGTTCTTC.

The chain has TRBV5-1 and TRBJ2-1; 12 bases fit TRBD2. Looked up from germline, CDR1 is SGHRS and CDR2 is YFSETQ. This CDR3 is 17 amino acids long. J gave up 6 bases and V 1 base, and 8 bases lay outside the gene matches. The CDR3 DNA sequence: TGCGCCAGCAGCTTGTTGGGGCCTAGCGGGGGGGCCAATGAGCAGTTCTTC. It encodes CASSLLGPSGGANEQFF.

The gene calls are TRBV5-1 and TRBJ2-3, with 8 bases lining up with TRBD2. V shed 0 bases, J shed 3 bases, and the junction held 3 bases outside the gene matches. Germline CDR1 SGHRS, CDR2 YFSETQ. CDR3 length: 15 amino acids. This chain's CDR3 is CASSLVVAGTDTQYF. In nucleotides, the CDR3 is TGCGCCAGCAGCTTGGTAGTAGCGGGGACAGATACGCAGTATTTT. Full variable domain (rest looked up from reference TRBV5-1 and TRBJ2-3): KAGVTQTPRYLIKTRGQQVTLSCSPISGHRSVSWYQQTPGQGLQFLFEYFSETQRNKGNFPGRFSGRQFSNSRSEMNVSTLELGDSALYLCASSLVVAGTDTQYFGPGTRLTVL.

The chain is built from TRBV5-4 and TRBJ1-2; no clear D gene. CDR3 length equals 12 residues. Looked up from germline, CDR1 is SGHNT and CDR2 is YYREEE (reference sequence). Trimming pared 4 bases from V and 4 bases from J, leaving 8 bases between. The CDR3 DNA reads as TGTGCCAGCAGCATAGAGGCCTATGGCTACACCTTC. Protein: CASSIEAYGYTF.

This chain uses TRBV27 with TRBJ2-5; 16 bases are a match to TRBD2. The CDR3 loop spans 15 amino acids. Germline CDR1 MNHEY, CDR2 SMNVEV (reference sequence). With V trimmed by 6 bases and J by 3 bases, 1 base remained unmatched. The DNA of the CDR3 is TGTGCCAGCAGGGGACTAGCGGGGGGGGAAGAGACCCAGTACTTC. Translation: CASRGLAGGEETQYF.

This clone has more than one count but fewer than ten. CDR3 nucleotides: TGTGCCAGCAGCTTGAAAAACTCTGGAAACACCATATATTTT. Protein product: CASSLKNSGNTIYF. The chain uses TRBV5-4 and TRBJ1-3; D is unresolved. The germline gives CDR1 SGHNT, CDR2 YYREEE (reference sequence). This CDR3 spans 14 amino acids. V gave up 1 base and J gave up 0 bases, with 5 bases separating them.

This clone showed up just once. CDR3 residues: CASTPASRNTGELFF. CDR3 DNA: TGTGCCAGCACGCCGGCTAGCAGGAACACCGGGGAGCTGTTTTTT. The rearrangement links TRBV7-3 to TRBJ2-2, with D tentatively TRBD2 (5 bases). Per the germline V gene, CDR1 is SGHTA and CDR2 is FQGTGA. CDR3 length: 15 amino acids. With 7 bases removed from V and 1 base from J, the gap between germline ends came to 13 bases.

The chain couples TRBV7-2 to TRBJ2-1; 12 bases line up with TRBD2. CDR3 length equals 15 residues. Germline assignment: CDR1 SGHTA and CDR2 FQGNSA. The junction had 7 bases not matched to a gene; V was cut back by 7 bases and J by 6 bases. For the CDR3, the DNA is TGTGCCAGCACCACAACTAGCGGGGGGACCAATGAGCAGTTCTTC. Its protein is CASTTTSGGTNEQFF.

V usage is TRBV30 and J usage is TRBJ2-7; D is undetermined. The V and J ends lost 2 bases and 1 base respectively, with 6 bases between them. The length of the CDR3 is 12 residues. Germline V gene data show CDR1 as GTSNPN and CDR2 as SVGIG (reference sequence). The CDR3 region is CAWSKQSYEQYF. Here the CDR3 DNA reads TGTGCCTGGAGTAAACAGTCCTACGAGCAGTACTTC.

This clone was detected a few times. The genes are TRBV28 and TRBJ2-3, with a tentative D call TRBD1 (6 bases). V gave up 6 bases and J gave up 0 bases, with 10 bases separating them. The CDR3 covers 14 residues. CDR1 and CDR2 (germline): MDHEN, SYDVKM. CDR3 nucleotide sequence: TGTGCCAGCAGGGGGACACCTAGCACAGATACGCAGTATTTT. This encodes CASRGTPSTDTQYF.

The chain employs TRBV12-5 and TRBJ1-1; D is unclear. Deletions cut 3 bases from V and 4 bases from J, with 9 bases between. CDR3 length: 13 amino acids. Germline loops: CDR1 LGHNT, CDR2 FRNRAP. The CDR3 reads CASGFHISTEAFF. CDR3 DNA sequence: TGTGCTAGTGGTTTCCATATTAGCACTGAAGCTTTCTTT.

This clone was detected once. The chain joins TRBV25-1 to TRBJ2-7; 10 nucleotides line up with TRBD2. The length of the CDR3 is 15 residues. V lost 4 bases and J lost 5; bases outside the gene matches: 8. Germline lookup yields CDR1 MGHDK and CDR2 SYGVNS. CDR3: CASSVSGGAANEQYF. DNA of the CDR3: TGTGCCAGCAGTGTCAGCGGGGGGGCCGCTAACGAGCAGTACTTC.

V is TRBV18 and J is TRBJ1-2; no reliable D call. The germline gives CDR1 KGHSH, CDR2 LQKENI. CDR3 size: 14 residues. V dropped 6 bases and J dropped 1 base, with 12 bases sitting between them. In nucleotides, the CDR3 is TGTGCCAGCTCCCCAGGCTCCATTAACTATGGCTACACCTTC. This codes for CASSPGSINYGYTF.

This clone was counted once. The V gene is TRBV7-2, the J gene TRBJ2-1, with D perhaps TRBD1 (6 bases). The CDR3 runs 13 residues. Germline CDR1 is SGHTA and CDR2 is FQGNSA. V lost 1 base to trimming and J lost 9 bases, with 10 bases between them. In DNA, the CDR3 is TGTGCCAGCAGCTTAGTCCAGGGGTTTGAGCAGTTCTTC. It translates to CASSLVQGFEQFF.